The entry below describes one T cell receptor (beta chain). Antigen unknown. This specimen belongs to a study of graft-versus-host responses after intestinal transplantation. Study-level information: Uniformly, recipients were administered anti-thymocyte globulin induction with subsequent tacrolimus and steroids for around three years.

Assay used: immunoSEQ multiplex PCR; TCRdb lists only in-frame clones, some missing. There are over 80,000 clones in the sample; around 91% occur only once, and about 0.18% lies in the top ten. This CDR3 is built from 15 residues. V was trimmed by 0 bases and J by 4 bases, leaving 12 bases between them. Looked up from germline, CDR1 is MNHEY and CDR2 is SVGAGI. Sequenced here: unstimulated CD4+ T cells sorted from spleen or lymph node cells, sampled before transplant. J is TRBJ1-2 and V is TRBV6-5, with D perhaps TRBD1 (6 bases). The TCR originated in a human donor who was the organ donor for an intestinal transplant. CDR3 protein: CASSYSGGILYGYTF. CDR3 nucleotides: TGTGCCAGCAGTTACTCAGGGGGTATCCTCTATGGCTACACCTTC.